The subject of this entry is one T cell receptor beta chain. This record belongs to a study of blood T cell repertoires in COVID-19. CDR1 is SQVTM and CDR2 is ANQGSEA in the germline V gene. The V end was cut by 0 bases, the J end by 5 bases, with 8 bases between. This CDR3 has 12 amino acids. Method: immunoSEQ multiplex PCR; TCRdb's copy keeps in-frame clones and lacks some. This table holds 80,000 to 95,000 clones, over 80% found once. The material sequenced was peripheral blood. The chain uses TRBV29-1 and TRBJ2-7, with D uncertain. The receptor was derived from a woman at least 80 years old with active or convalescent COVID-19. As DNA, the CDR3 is TGCAGCGTTGAAGATAGTTCGGACGAGCAGTACTTC. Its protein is CSVEDSSDEQYF.